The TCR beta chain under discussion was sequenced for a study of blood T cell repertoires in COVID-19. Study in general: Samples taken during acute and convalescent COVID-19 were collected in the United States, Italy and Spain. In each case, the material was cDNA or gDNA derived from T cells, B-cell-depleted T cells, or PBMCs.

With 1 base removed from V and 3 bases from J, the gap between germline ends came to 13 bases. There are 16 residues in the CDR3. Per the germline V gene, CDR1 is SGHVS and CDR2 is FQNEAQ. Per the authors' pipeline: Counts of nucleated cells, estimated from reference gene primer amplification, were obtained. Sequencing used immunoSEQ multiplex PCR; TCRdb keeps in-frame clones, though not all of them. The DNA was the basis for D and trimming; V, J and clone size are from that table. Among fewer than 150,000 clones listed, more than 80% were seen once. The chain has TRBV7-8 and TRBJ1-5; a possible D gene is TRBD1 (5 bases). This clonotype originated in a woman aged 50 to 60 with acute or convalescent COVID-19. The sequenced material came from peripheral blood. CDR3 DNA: TGTGCCAGCAGCTTAGACAGACAGATAAACAATCAGCCCCAGCATTTT. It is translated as CASSLDRQINNQPQHF.